Given below is one T cell receptor beta chain in context. The antigen remains undetermined. The CDR3 contains 15 residues. Trimming took off 6 bases at V and 0 bases at J, with 12 bases between the two ends. CDR1 is MDHEN, CDR2 SYDVKM, per germline. This sample is part of a study of OX40 agonist ivuxolimab in advanced cancers. As for the study in general: Of the participants, 40% to 50% had some prior anti-PD-1, anti-PD-L1 or anti-CTLA-4 therapy, which was allowed. Overall study findings and caveats: Relatively little clonal expansion, among the lowest observed, appeared in partial responders at 0.1-3.0 mg/kg.

Assay used: immunoSEQ multiplex PCR; TCRdb lists only in-frame clones, some missing. The sample has 65,000 to 95,000 clones; about 90% are singletons. The chain recombines TRBV28 with TRBJ1-5; D is possibly TRBD1 (6 bases). Sample: CD4+ or CD8+ T cells sorted from blood, taken in a trial of the OX40 agonist ivuxolimab. This TCR derives from an adult with an advanced solid tumor such as melanoma, head and neck, liver or kidney cancer. The CDR3 spells CASRKQGYSNQPQHF. The CDR3 DNA reads as TGTGCCAGCAGAAAACAGGGATATAGCAATCAGCCCCAGCATTTT.